These 15 T cell receptor beta chains were sequenced from one sample in a study of blood T cell repertoires in COVID-19. Method: immunoSEQ multiplex PCR; TCRdb's copy keeps in-frame clones and lacks some. In the table there are a few hundred thousand clones, around 80% of which are singletons. Sequenced material: peripheral blood. The receptors shown here come from a human donor in a cohort sampled during active COVID-19.

The V call is TRBV6-4, the J call TRBJ2-1; weak D call: TRBD1 (6 bases). In germline, CDR1 is MRHNA, CDR2 SNTAGT. This CDR3 spans 14 amino acids. Trimming left V 6 bases short and J 5 bases short, with 14 bases between. CDR3 in DNA: TGTGCCAGCAGGGGCACAGGGATACACAATGAGCAGTTCTTC. It translates to CASRGTGIHNEQFF.

The V and J genes are TRBV9 and TRBJ2-5, with 7 bases fitting TRBD2. This CDR3 comprises 15 residues. The V and J ends lost 0 bases and 1 base, in that order; junction bases with no gene match: 3. CDR1 is SGDLS and CDR2 is YYNGEE in the germline V gene. The CDR3 DNA follows: TGTGCCAGCAGCGTAGGTGCTAGCGGCCAAGAGACCCAGTACTTC. Amino acid sequence: CASSVGASGQETQYF.

This clone turned up a few times. V gene TRBV4-2 combines with J gene TRBJ2-7; 11 bases align to TRBD2. This CDR3 is built from 17 residues. With 0 bases clipped from V and 4 bases from J, the junction kept 8 bases outside the gene matches. Germline V gene data show CDR1 as LGHNA and CDR2 as YNFKEQ. CDR3 in DNA: TGTGCCAGCAGCCAAGAGGGGTCACTAGCGGGAGTGTACGAGCAGTACTTC. The encoded protein is CASSQEGSLAGVYEQYF.

The chain couples TRBV7-2 to TRBJ2-7; 8 nucleotides align to TRBD2. The J segment lost 7 bases and the V segment lost 4 bases, leaving 9 bases of the junction unmatched. The CDR3 covers 14 residues. Germline V gene data show CDR1 as SGHTA and CDR2 as FQGNSA. The DNA for the CDR3 is TGTGCCAGCAGCTCGGGACTAGTGGGGGGGGAGCAGTACTTC. This encodes CASSSGLVGGEQYF.

The rearrangement joins TRBV11-3 to TRBJ2-1; no firm D call. The CDR3 runs 15 residues. Trimming stripped 4 bases from V and 5 bases from J, with 15 bases between. Germline V lookup: CDR1 SGHNT, CDR2 YENEEA. In DNA, the CDR3 is TGTGCCAGCAGCTATACCCTAGGTCCCCACAATGAGCAGTTCTTC. It encodes CASSYTLGPHNEQFF.

This clone is a singleton in its sample. The genes are TRBV7-2 and TRBJ2-7, with a weak D call TRBD1 (7 bases). This CDR3 has 15 amino acids. Germline CDR1 reads SGHTA; CDR2 reads FQGNSA. Trimming left V 1 base short and J 3 bases short, with 13 bases between. The CDR3 loop is CASSLVGRGDYEQYF. The DNA of the CDR3 is TGTGCCAGCAGCTTAGTCGGCAGGGGGGACTACGAGCAGTACTTC.

The rearrangement links TRBV5-1 to TRBJ2-7; TRBD1 agrees at 11 bases. CDR1 and CDR2 (germline): SGHRS, YFSETQ. The CDR3 sequence is 16 residues long. The ends lost 0 bases at V and 4 bases at J; junction bases unmatched: 6. The CDR3 protein is CASSLGDRGSGYEQYF. In DNA, the CDR3 is TGCGCCAGCAGCTTGGGGGACAGGGGGTCAGGATACGAGCAGTACTTC.

This chain links TRBV7-8 with TRBJ1-2; the match to TRBD1 covers 7 bases. The CDR3 loop spans 13 amino acids. Germline V gene lookup returns CDR1 SGHVS and CDR2 FQNEAQ. Trimming took 1 base from V and 6 from J; bases not matched to a gene: 2. The CDR3 nucleotides are TGTGCCAGCAGCTTAGGGCAGGGGGATGGCTACACCTTC. It is translated as CASSLGQGDGYTF. The whole variable domain, filled in from reference TRBV7-8 and TRBJ1-2, reads GAGVSQSPRYKVAKRGQDVALRCDPISGHVSLFWYQQALGQGPEFLTYFQNEAQLDKSGLPSDRFFAERPEGSVSTLKIQRTQQEDSAVYLCASSLGQGDGYTFGSGTRLTVV.

This clone appeared a few times. This chain connects TRBV10-3 to TRBJ2-7; D not certain. Germline-derived CDR1 and CDR2 are ENHRY and SYGVKD. The CDR3 sequence is 12 residues long. V shed 10 bases and J shed 2 bases, with 12 bases lying between them. CDR3 in DNA: TGTGCCACCCAGCCAGAGGCCTACGAGCAGTACTTC. It translates to CATQPEAYEQYF.

This rearrangement joins TRBV6-2 or TRBV6-3 to TRBJ2-7; 10 positions agree with TRBD2. V was pared by 3 bases and J by 8 bases, with 10 bases of the junction left unmatched. Germline CDR1 reads MNHEY; CDR2 reads SVGEGT. This CDR3 is 15 amino acids long. The CDR3 DNA reads TGTGCCAGCAGTTATACTGGACTAGCGGAGATAAAGCAGTACTTC. It encodes CASSYTGLAEIKQYF.

This clone came up a few times. The rearrangement uses TRBV27 and TRBJ2-5, with 13 bases aligning to TRBD2. The germline V gene encodes CDR1 MNHEY and CDR2 SMNVEV (reference sequence). Unmatched junction bases numbered 5, after V lost 8 bases and J lost 2 bases. CDR3 length: 15 amino acids. The CDR3 sequence is CASAGTSGTQETQYF. As DNA, the CDR3 is TGTGCCAGCGCCGGGACTAGCGGGACACAAGAGACCCAGTACTTC.

The chain links TRBV19 to TRBJ2-7; D is possibly TRBD1 (6 bases). CDR3 size: 14 residues. In germline, CDR1 is LNHDA, CDR2 SQIVND (reference sequence). Between the trimmed V and J ends, which lost 4 bases and 3 bases, there was a span of 13 bases. The CDR3 loop reads CASSTQGHYYEQYF. CDR3 coding DNA: TGTGCCAGTAGTACCCAGGGACACTACTACGAGCAGTACTTC. The full variable domain, its missing parts supplied by reference TRBV19 and TRBJ2-7, is DGGITQSPKYLFRKEGQNVTLSCEQNLNHDAMYWYRQDPGQGLRLIYYSQIVNDFQKGDIAEGYSVSREKKESFPLTVTSAQKNPTAFYLCASSTQGHYYEQYFGPGTRLTVT.

The rearrangement links TRBV11-2 to TRBJ2-3; 11 bases fit TRBD1. Germline V gene sequence: CDR1 SGHAT, CDR2 FQNNGV. This CDR3 contains 18 residues. The ends lost 3 bases at V and 3 bases at J; junction bases unmatched: 11. The CDR3 DNA follows: TGTGCCAGCAGCTTCTATAGAGCCGGGACAGGGGGAACAGATACGCAGTATTTT. Translated: CASSFYRAGTGGTDTQYF.

This clone was recorded only once. The CDR3 nucleotides are TGTGCCATCAGTGAGTTCCCGGGGTCTAGTAACGAGCAGTACTTC. Translating it yields CAISEFPGSSNEQYF. This chain connects TRBV10-3 to TRBJ2-7; tentative D call: TRBD2 (5 bases). Germline CDR1 is ENHRY and CDR2 is SYGVKD. V was shortened by 1 base and J by 5 bases, with 15 bases between the two germline ends. CDR3 length equals 15 residues.

The rearrangement links TRBV11-2 to TRBJ1-1; 7 positions match TRBD1. This CDR3 comprises 15 residues. J lost 5 bases, V lost 5 bases, and 11 bases had no gene match. CDR1 and CDR2 from the germline V gene are SGHAT and FQNNGV. CDR3 region: CASSPKGGLRTEAFF. The CDR3 nucleotides are TGTGCCAGCAGCCCCAAAGGGGGCTTGAGGACTGAAGCTTTCTTT.